This entry features one T cell receptor beta chain sequence. Per the germline V gene, CDR1 is MGHDK and CDR2 is SYGVNS. There are 16 residues in the CDR3. The ends were cut back, 5 bases at V and 0 bases at J, with 16 bases in the middle. The protocol was immunoSEQ multiplex PCR, while the TCRdb copy is restricted to in-frame clones and leaves out a portion. Of roughly 700,000 clones listed, more than 75% are singletons. This specimen belongs to a study of shared T cell receptors in the human thymus. These sequences were also reported in another study, on human thymus T cells. That paper adds: Donation was from healthy Finnish infants who were having corrective surgery that addressed congenital heart defects. The thymus was resected at corrective cardiac surgery. Apparent bias marked the V and J gene usage of thymic and blood repertoires. Related research has reported that thymic repertoires overlap highly among unrelated individuals.

The origin of this receptor is a boy under three years old with a congenital heart defect. Material for sequencing was thymocytes. This chain uses TRBV25-1 with TRBJ1-1; perhaps TRBD1 as D (6 bases). CDR3 sequence reads: CASSQGNRYVNTEAFF. Here the CDR3 DNA reads TGTGCCAGCAGTCAGGGGAATCGGTATGTGAACACTGAAGCTTTCTTT.